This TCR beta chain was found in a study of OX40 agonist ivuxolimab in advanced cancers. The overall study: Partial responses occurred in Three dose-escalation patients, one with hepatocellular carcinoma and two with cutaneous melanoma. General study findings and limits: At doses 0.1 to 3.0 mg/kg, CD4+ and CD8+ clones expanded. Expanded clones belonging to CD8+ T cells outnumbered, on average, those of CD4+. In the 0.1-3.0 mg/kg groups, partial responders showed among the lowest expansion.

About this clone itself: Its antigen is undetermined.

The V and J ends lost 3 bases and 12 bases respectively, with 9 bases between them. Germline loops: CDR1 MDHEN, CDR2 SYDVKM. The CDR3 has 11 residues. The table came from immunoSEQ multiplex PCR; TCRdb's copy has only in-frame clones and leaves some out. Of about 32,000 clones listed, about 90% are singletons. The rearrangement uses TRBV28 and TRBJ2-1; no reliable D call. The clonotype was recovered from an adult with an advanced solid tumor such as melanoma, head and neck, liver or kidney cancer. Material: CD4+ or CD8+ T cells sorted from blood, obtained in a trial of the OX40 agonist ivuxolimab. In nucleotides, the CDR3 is TGTGCCAGCAGTTTCCCCGCTGGGCAGTTCTTC. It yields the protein CASSFPAGQFF.